These T cell receptor beta chains were read from a single sample in a study of T cell responses to AZD1222 COVID-19 vaccine. Some clones are missing from TCRdb's copy, which holds only in-frame ones; the method was immunoSEQ multiplex PCR. The repertoire includes roughly 200,000 clones, around 94% of them detected once, and approximately 1.7% sits in the top ten. The sample was peripheral blood, taken 28 days after the second dose of the MenACWY control vaccine. These receptors all stem from an adult who received the MenACWY meningococcal vaccine as a control. The CDR3 runs from the conserved cysteine through the conserved F or W. D genes are given only for firm matches. Expanded clones get a size class; other rows say once, few or many, or leave the size out.

cdr3_aa cdr3_nt d_call j_call v_call clone_size
CASSGRDRGHGGYGYTF TGTGCCAGCAGCGGCCGGGACAGGGGGCATGGAGGCTATGGCTACACCTTC TRBD1 TRBJ1-2 TRBV9 -
CASSLAASGNQETQYF TGCGCCAGCAGCTTGGCGGCTAGCGGGAATCAAGAGACCCAGTACTTC TRBD2 TRBJ2-5 TRBV5-1 -
CASSYVYQPQHF TGTGCCAGCAGTTACGTATATCAGCCCCAGCATTTT - TRBJ1-5 TRBV6-2/TRBV6-3 once
CASSWGQGRVTGELFF TGCGCCAGCAGCTGGGGACAGGGTCGAGTCACCGGGGAGCTGTTTTTT TRBD1 TRBJ2-2 TRBV5-1 -
CASSVGSGELFF TGTGCCAGCAGCGTAGGGTCCGGGGAGCTGTTTTTT - TRBJ2-2 TRBV9 -
CASRGLAGVPGELFF TGCGCCAGCAGGGGACTAGCGGGAGTCCCCGGGGAGCTGTTTTTT TRBD2 TRBJ2-2 TRBV5-1 -
CASSLKGALYGYTF TGTGCCAGCAGTTTAAAGGGGGCTCTCTATGGCTACACCTTC TRBD1 TRBJ1-2 TRBV27 -
CASSTAGVGPDTQYF TGTGCCAGTAGTACCGCGGGGGTTGGTCCAGATACGCAGTATTTT TRBD2 TRBJ2-3 TRBV19 -
CASSHRSDTQYF TGTGCCAGCAGTCACAGGTCGGATACGCAGTATTTT - TRBJ2-3 TRBV27 -
CASSSGTAFPGDGYTF TGCGCCAGCAGCTCCGGGACAGCCTTCCCGGGAGATGGCTACACCTTC TRBD1 TRBJ1-2 TRBV5-1 -
CASQAGNQETQYF TGCGCCAGTCAAGCGGGAAATCAAGAGACCCAGTACTTC TRBD2 TRBJ2-5 TRBV5-1 -
CATSDRRTGGFTDTQYF TGTGCCACCAGTGACCGGCGGACAGGGGGTTTCACAGATACGCAGTATTTT TRBD1 TRBJ2-3 TRBV24-1 -
CAWSRQGGYSPLHF TGTGCCTGGAGTCGCCAGGGTGGCTATTCACCCCTCCACTTT - TRBJ1-6 TRBV30 -
CATSKTGAGVEQYF TGTGCCACCAGCAAGACGGGCGCGGGGGTGGAGCAGTACTTC TRBD2 TRBJ2-7 TRBV15 -
CASSQEDFGAAGGLEAFF TGCGCCAGCAGCCAAGAAGATTTTGGGGCCGCGGGGGGCCTTGAAGCTTTCTTT - TRBJ1-1 TRBV4-1 -
CASSYSTPGSAYEQYF TGTGCCAGCAGTTACTCGACCCCTGGATCAGCTTACGAGCAGTACTTC - TRBJ2-7 TRBV6-5 -
CASSLAVGEVYEQYF TGCGCCAGCAGCTTGGCCGTAGGGGAGGTCTACGAGCAGTACTTC - TRBJ2-7 TRBV5-1 -
CSVADRGRTEAFF TGCAGCGTCGCGGACAGGGGCCGGACTGAAGCTTTCTTT TRBD1 TRBJ1-1 TRBV29-1 -
CASSPSEGRMNTEAFF TGCGCCAGCAGCCCGAGCGAGGGCCGCATGAACACTGAAGCTTTCTTT - TRBJ1-1 TRBV4-1 -
CASSYSRGHYEQYF TGTGCCAGCAGTTACTCGAGGGGGCATTACGAGCAGTACTTC TRBD1 TRBJ2-7 TRBV6-6 -
CASSLARTRSGDEQFF TGTGCCAGCAGCTTAGCCCGGACAAGGTCAGGCGATGAGCAGTTCTTC - TRBJ2-1 TRBV7-9 once
CASSVGTRDYGYTF TGTGCCAGCAGCGTAGGTACGAGGGACTATGGCTACACCTTC - TRBJ1-2 TRBV9 once
CASSVKGAGELFF TGTGCCAGTAGTGTGAAGGGGGCCGGGGAGCTGTTTTTT - TRBJ2-2 TRBV19 -
CAWRGNLAGASGANVLTF TGTGCCTGGAGGGGGAATTTGGCGGGAGCATCTGGGGCCAACGTCCTGACTTTC TRBD2 TRBJ2-6 TRBV30 -
CASSHAGNTEAFF TGTGCCAGCAGCCATGCGGGGAACACTGAAGCTTTCTTT - TRBJ1-1 TRBV3-1/TRBV3-2 -
CASSFSGGSTDTQYF TGCGCCAGCAGCTTCAGCGGGGGGAGCACAGATACGCAGTATTTT TRBD2 TRBJ2-3 TRBV5-1 once
CASSYSVGLAYEQYF TGTGCCAGCAGTTACTCGGTCGGACTAGCCTACGAGCAGTACTTC TRBD2 TRBJ2-7 TRBV6-5 -
CASSIGTVSFYEQYF TGTGCCAGCAGTATCGGGACAGTTTCCTTCTACGAGCAGTACTTC TRBD1 TRBJ2-7 TRBV28 -
CASSLRGTGLAASYGYTF TGTGCCAGCAGCTTACGAGGGACAGGGCTGGCCGCTTCATATGGCTACACCTTC TRBD1 TRBJ1-2 TRBV7-2 -
CASSLGGQGAFEQYF TGTGCCAGCAGCTTAGGGGGACAGGGGGCTTTCGAGCAGTACTTC TRBD1 TRBJ2-7 TRBV7-3 -
CASSLDWSQNTEAFF TGTGCCAGCAGCTTGGATTGGTCACAAAACACTGAAGCTTTCTTT - TRBJ1-1 TRBV5-4 -
CASSLEQNNSPLHF TGTGCCAGCAGCTTAGAACAGAATAATTCACCCCTCCACTTT - TRBJ1-6 TRBV7-2 -
CASSFLGLEVRGETQYF TGTGCCAGCAGTTTCCTGGGACTAGAGGTTCGGGGGGAGACCCAGTACTTC TRBD2 TRBJ2-5 TRBV28 once
CASSPTGANTGELFF TGCGCCAGCAGCCCCACAGGGGCGAACACCGGGGAGCTGTTTTTT TRBD1 TRBJ2-2 TRBV5-1 -
CASRIGQAPNYGYTF TGCGCCAGCAGGATAGGACAGGCCCCGAACTATGGCTACACCTTC TRBD1 TRBJ1-2 TRBV5-1 -
CASSLDRATYDPNEKLFF TGTGCCAGCAGCCTCGACAGGGCCACGTACGACCCTAATGAAAAACTGTTTTTT TRBD1 TRBJ1-4 TRBV5-6 -